This T cell receptor beta chain is drawn from a study of spatial heterogeneity in lung cancer. The library protocol tagged each TCR cDNA with a unique molecular identifier. TCRdb re-derived calls from the 5' RACE reads in MiXCR, one entry per CDR3 protein. The table lists tens of thousands of distinct CDR3 sequences, 10% to 15% of them singletons. This CDR3 has 16 amino acids. Deletions cut 0 bases from V and 2 bases from J, with 13 bases between. Germline V CDR1 and CDR2: SGHRS, YFSETQ. This clonotype was seen ten or more times. Its specificity is unknown. The study's findings and limits: Resection blood, more than follow-up blood, showed ubiquitous expanded tumor TCRs.

Time point: sample taken at primary tumor resection. The sample was PBMCs, taken at surgery. The receptor was isolated from a male donor with early-stage non-small cell lung cancer. The chain joins TRBV5-1 to TRBJ2-3; TRBD2 might be the D (6 bases). The CDR3 spells CASSLAPSENTDTQYF. For the CDR3, the DNA is TGCGCCAGCAGCTTGGCTCCTAGCGAAAACACAGATACGCAGTATTTT.